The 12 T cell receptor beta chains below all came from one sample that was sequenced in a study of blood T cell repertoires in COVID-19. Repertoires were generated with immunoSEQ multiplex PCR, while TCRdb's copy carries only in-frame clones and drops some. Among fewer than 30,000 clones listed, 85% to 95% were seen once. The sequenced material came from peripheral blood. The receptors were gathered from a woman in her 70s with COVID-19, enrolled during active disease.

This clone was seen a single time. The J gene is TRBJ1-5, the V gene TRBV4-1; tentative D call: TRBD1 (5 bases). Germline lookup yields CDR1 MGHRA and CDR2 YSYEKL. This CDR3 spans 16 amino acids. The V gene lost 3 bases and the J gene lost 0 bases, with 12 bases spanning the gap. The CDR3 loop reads CASSQGPGNSNQPQHF. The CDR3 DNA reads TGCGCCAGCAGCCAGGGCCCAGGGAATAGCAATCAGCCCCAGCATTTT.

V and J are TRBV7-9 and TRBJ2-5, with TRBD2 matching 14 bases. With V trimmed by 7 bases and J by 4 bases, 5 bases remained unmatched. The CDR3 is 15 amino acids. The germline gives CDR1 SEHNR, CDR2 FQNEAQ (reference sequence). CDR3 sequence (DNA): TGTGCCAGCATTCCGGGACTAGCGGGAGTAGAGACCCAGTACTTC. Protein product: CASIPGLAGVETQYF. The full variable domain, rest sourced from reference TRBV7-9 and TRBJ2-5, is DTGVSQNPRHKITKRGQNVTFRCDPISEHNRLYWYRQTLGQGPEFLTYFQNEAQLEKSRLLSDRFSAERPKGSFSTLEIQRTEQGDSAMYLCASIPGLAGVETQYFGPGTRLLVL.

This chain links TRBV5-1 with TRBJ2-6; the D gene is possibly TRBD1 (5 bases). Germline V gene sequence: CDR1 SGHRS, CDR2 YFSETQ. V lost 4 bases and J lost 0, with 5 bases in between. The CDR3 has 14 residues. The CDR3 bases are TGCGCCAGCAGCGACAGCTCTGGGGCCAACGTCCTGACTTTC. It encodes CASSDSSGANVLTF.

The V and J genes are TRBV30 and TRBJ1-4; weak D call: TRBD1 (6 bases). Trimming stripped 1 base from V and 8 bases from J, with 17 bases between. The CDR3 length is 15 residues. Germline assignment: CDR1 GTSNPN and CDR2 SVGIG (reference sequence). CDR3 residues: CAWSAQGRRREKLFF. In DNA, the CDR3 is TGTGCCTGGAGTGCACAGGGAAGGAGAAGGGAAAAACTGTTTTTT.

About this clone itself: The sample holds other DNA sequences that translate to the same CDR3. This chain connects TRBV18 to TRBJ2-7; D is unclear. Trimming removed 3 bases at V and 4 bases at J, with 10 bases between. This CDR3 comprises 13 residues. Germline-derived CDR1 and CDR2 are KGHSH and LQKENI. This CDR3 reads CASSPGASYEQYF. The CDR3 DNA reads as TGTGCCAGCTCACCGGGCGCTTCTTACGAGCAGTACTTC.

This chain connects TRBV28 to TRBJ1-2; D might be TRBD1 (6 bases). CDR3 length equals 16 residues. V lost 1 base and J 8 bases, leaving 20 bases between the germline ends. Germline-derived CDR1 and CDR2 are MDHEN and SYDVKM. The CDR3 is CASSLSQGTFMKGYTF. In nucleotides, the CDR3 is TGTGCCAGCAGTTTATCCCAGGGGACCTTCATGAAGGGCTACACCTTC.

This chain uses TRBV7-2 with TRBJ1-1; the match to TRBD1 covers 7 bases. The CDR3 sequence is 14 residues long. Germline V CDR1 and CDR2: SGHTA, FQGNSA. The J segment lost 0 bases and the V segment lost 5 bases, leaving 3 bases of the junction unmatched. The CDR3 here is CASSLGTVNTEAFF. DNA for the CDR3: TGTGCCAGCAGCCTAGGGACAGTGAACACTGAAGCTTTCTTT.

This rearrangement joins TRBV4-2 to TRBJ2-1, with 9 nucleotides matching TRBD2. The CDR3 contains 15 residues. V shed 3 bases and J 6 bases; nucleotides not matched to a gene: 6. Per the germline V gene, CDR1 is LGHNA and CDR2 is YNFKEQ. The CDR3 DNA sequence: TGTGCCAGCAGCCAGTCCTCTAGCGGGGTCAATGAGCAGTTCTTC. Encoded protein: CASSQSSSGVNEQFF.

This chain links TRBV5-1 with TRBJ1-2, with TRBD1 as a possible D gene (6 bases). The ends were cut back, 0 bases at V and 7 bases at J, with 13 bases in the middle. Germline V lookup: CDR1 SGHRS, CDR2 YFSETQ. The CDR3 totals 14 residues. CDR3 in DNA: TGCGCCAGCAGCTTGGACAGGGTAAATTCTGGCTACACCTTC. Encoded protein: CASSLDRVNSGYTF.

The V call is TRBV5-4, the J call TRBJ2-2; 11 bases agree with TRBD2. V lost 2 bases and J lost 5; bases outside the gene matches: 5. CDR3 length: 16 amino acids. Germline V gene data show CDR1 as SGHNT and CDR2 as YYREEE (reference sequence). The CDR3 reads CASSLISSGRTGELFF. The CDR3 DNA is TGTGCCAGCAGCTTAATTTCTAGCGGGAGGACCGGGGAGCTGTTTTTT.

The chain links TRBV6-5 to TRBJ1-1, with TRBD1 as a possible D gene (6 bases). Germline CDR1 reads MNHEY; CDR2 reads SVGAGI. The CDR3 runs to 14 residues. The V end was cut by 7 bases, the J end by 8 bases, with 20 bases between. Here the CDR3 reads CASIRWDTGTEAFF. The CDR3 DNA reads TGTGCCAGCATTAGATGGGACACGGGCACCGAAGCTTTCTTT.

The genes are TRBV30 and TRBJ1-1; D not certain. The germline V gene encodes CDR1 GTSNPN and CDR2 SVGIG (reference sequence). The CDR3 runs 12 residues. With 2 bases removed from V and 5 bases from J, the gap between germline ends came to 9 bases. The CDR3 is CAWSLRGTEAFF. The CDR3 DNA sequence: TGTGCCTGGAGTCTTCGGGGAACTGAAGCTTTCTTT.